Shown below are 24 T cell receptor beta chains from a single sample sequenced in a study of blood T cell dynamics during melanoma immunotherapy. Generated by immunoSEQ multiplex PCR, the TCRdb table keeps only in-frame clones and is missing some. The data show around 3,400 clones, with roughly 96% seen just once and under 0.6% held by the top ten. Time point in this sample: week 3, after first cycle of checkpoint inhibitor. The source was effector memory CD8+ T cells from blood, collected from a patient treated with checkpoint blockade. These receptors originate from a human donor with melanoma.

The chain couples TRBV9 to TRBJ2-2; 7 positions match TRBD1. Trimming at V came to 3 bases and at J to 1 base, leaving 0 bases not matched to a gene. The germline gives CDR1 SGDLS, CDR2 YYNGEE. There are 14 residues in the CDR3. The CDR3 sequence is CASSDRGNTGELFF. As DNA, the CDR3 is TGTGCCAGCAGCGACAGGGGGAACACCGGGGAGCTGTTTTTT.

This chain connects TRBV10-2 to TRBJ2-1; 8 bases map to TRBD1. This CDR3 has 14 residues. Germline CDR1 reads WSHSY; CDR2 reads SAAADI. V shed 2 bases and J 4 bases; nucleotides not matched to a gene: 1. The CDR3 sequence: CASSEGQGYNEQFF. CDR3 DNA: TGCGCCAGCAGTGAGGGACAGGGTTACAATGAGCAGTTCTTC.

On this clone itself: Germline is not matched at one junction end, which may reflect a read error. The chain carries TRBV19 and TRBJ2-7, with TRBD1 matching over 9 bases. This CDR3 region has 14 residues. Germline loops: CDR1 LNHDA, CDR2 SQIVND (reference sequence). As DNA, the CDR3 is TGTGCCAGTAGTATAGAGGGACAGGGCTACGTGCAGTACTTC. It translates to CASSIEGQGYVQYF.

The chain links TRBV2 to TRBJ2-7; D perhaps matches TRBD1 (6 bases). CDR1 SNHLY and CDR2 FYNNEI come from the germline V gene. V dropped 7 bases and J dropped 1 base, with 14 bases sitting between them. The length of the CDR3 is 14 residues. CDR3 nucleotide sequence: TGTGCCAGCATGGGCAGGGGTGGGTCCTACGAGCAGTACTTC. It yields the protein CASMGRGGSYEQYF.

The chain is built from TRBV6-5 and TRBJ2-3, with 10 bases matching TRBD2. The CDR3 consists of 15 residues. The germline V gene has CDR1 MNHEY and CDR2 SVGAGI. V trimming: 7 bases; J trimming: 4 bases; junction bases outside the gene matches: 8. The CDR3 region has the DNA TGTGCCAGCAATAAGCGGGAGGGCCTGGCAGATACGCAGTATTTT. Its translation is CASNKREGLADTQYF.

J is TRBJ2-1 and V is TRBV5-6; either TRBD1 or TRBD2 may supply D (5 bases each). This CDR3 spans 16 amino acids. Between the trimmed V and J ends, which lost 4 bases and 1 base, there was a span of 15 bases. Germline-derived CDR1 and CDR2 are SGHDT and YYEEEE. CDR3: CASSTRGRGSYNEQFF. DNA of the CDR3: TGTGCCAGCAGCACGAGGGGCAGAGGTTCCTACAATGAGCAGTTCTTC.

This rearrangement joins TRBV28 to TRBJ2-1; 12 nucleotides line up with TRBD1. Germline CDR1 reads MDHEN; CDR2 reads SYDVKM. The CDR3 has 15 amino acids. J gave up 7 bases and V 2 bases, and 3 bases lay outside the gene matches. CDR3 DNA: TGTGCCAGCAGTTTAACGGGACAGGGGGCGAATGAGCAGTTCTTC. Amino acids: CASSLTGQGANEQFF.

The chain employs TRBV4-1 and TRBJ1-1; D gene uncertain. CDR1 MGHRA and CDR2 YSYEKL come from the germline V gene. Deletions cut 3 bases from V and 1 base from J, with 9 bases between. CDR3 size: 14 residues. CDR3 sequence (DNA): TGCGCCAGCAGCCAGACTCCAGGGAACACTGAAGCTTTCTTT. Its protein product is CASSQTPGNTEAFF.

V and J are TRBV29-1 and TRBJ2-7; 10 bases align to TRBD2. This CDR3 region has 14 residues. Germline V gene lookup returns CDR1 SQVTM and CDR2 ANQGSEA. V lost 1 base, J lost 3 bases, and 3 bases stayed unmatched. Here the CDR3 DNA reads TGCAGCGTTGAAGGGCTAGCGGGGGTCTACGAGCAGTACTTC. This translates into CSVEGLAGVYEQYF.

V is TRBV4-2 and J is TRBJ1-1; maybe TRBD1 (5 bases). Trimming removed 3 bases from V and 8 bases from J, with 13 bases in between. In germline, CDR1 is LGHNA, CDR2 YNFKEQ. The CDR3 runs to 13 residues. The CDR3 here is CASSHTTNREAFF. For the CDR3, the DNA is TGTGCCAGCAGCCACACTACAAACAGGGAAGCTTTCTTT.

The J gene is TRBJ1-4, the V gene TRBV25-1; D is perhaps TRBD1 (6 bases). The germline V and J ends were trimmed by 2 bases and 0 bases, with 16 bases remaining between them. Germline loops: CDR1 MGHDK, CDR2 SYGVNS. This CDR3 is built from 18 residues. The CDR3 DNA reads as TGTGCCAGCAGTGAAGTCGGGACAACCTATGCAACTAATGAAAAACTGTTTTTT. It is translated as CASSEVGTTYATNEKLFF.

The V gene is TRBV11-2, the J gene TRBJ2-1, with 11 bases identical to TRBD2. The CDR3 totals 18 residues. V lost 2 bases, J lost 4 bases, and 10 bases stayed unmatched. CDR1 is SGHAT and CDR2 is FQNNGV in the germline V gene. CDR3 region: CASSLNPGTSGKYNEQFF. The DNA of the CDR3 is TGTGCCAGCAGCTTAAACCCCGGGACTAGCGGCAAGTACAATGAGCAGTTCTTC. Variable domain in full (rest from reference TRBV11-2 and TRBJ2-1): EAGVAQSPRYKIIEKRQSVAFWCNPISGHATLYWYQQILGQGPKLLIQFQNNGVVDDSQLPKDRFSAERLKGVDSTLKIQPAKLEDSAVYLCASSLNPGTSGKYNEQFFGPGTRLTVL.

The CDR3 nucleotides read TGTGCCAGCAGTTTCAGGGCAGGGGCGACCGGGGAGCTGTTTTTT. Protein product: CASSFRAGATGELFF. This sequence joins TRBV28 and TRBJ2-2, with D maybe TRBD1 (6 bases). CDR3 length: 15 residues. The ends were cut back, 3 bases at V and 5 bases at J, with 13 bases in the middle. Germline CDR1 MDHEN, CDR2 SYDVKM.

The chain is built from TRBV6-5 and TRBJ1-1, with D perhaps matching TRBD1 (6 bases). V gave up 2 bases and J gave up 4 bases, with 14 bases separating them. This CDR3 is built from 15 residues. Germline V gene lookup returns CDR1 MNHEY and CDR2 SVGAGI. The CDR3 DNA follows: TGTGCCAGCAGTTACGGGAGGGGGGGCAGCACTGAAGCTTTCTTT. This translates into CASSYGRGGSTEAFF.

V and J are TRBV7-2 and TRBJ2-3, with 7 nucleotides matching TRBD2. V trimming: 1 base; J trimming: 0 bases; junction bases outside the gene matches: 10. Germline V lookup: CDR1 SGHTA, CDR2 FQGNSA. The CDR3 covers 18 residues. The CDR3 sequence is CASSLGRLGTTSTDTQYF. The CDR3 nucleotides are TGTGCCAGCAGCTTAGGTCGTTTGGGGACTACTAGCACAGATACGCAGTATTTT. The full variable domain, its missing parts supplied by reference TRBV7-2 and TRBJ2-3, is GAGVSQSPSNKVTEKGKDVELRCDPISGHTALYWYRQSLGQGLEFLIYFQGNSAPDKSGLPSDRFSAERTGGSVSTLTIQRTQQEDSAVYLCASSLGRLGTTSTDTQYFGPGTRLTVL.

The chain has TRBV6-4 and TRBJ2-3; D call uncertain. This CDR3 comprises 11 residues. Trimming stripped 6 bases from V and 7 bases from J, with 8 bases between. Germline values: CDR1 MRHNA, CDR2 SNTAGT. CDR3 nucleotide sequence: TGTGCCAGCAGCGACCTGAATACGCAGTATTTT. It yields the protein CASSDLNTQYF.

The chain links TRBV30 to TRBJ1-4, with D unresolved. V was shortened by 1 base and J by 6 bases, with 18 bases between the two germline ends. This CDR3 region has 16 residues. In germline, CDR1 is GTSNPN, CDR2 SVGIG (reference sequence). CDR3 sequence reads: CAWSAPELDLDEKLFF. CDR3 in DNA: TGTGCCTGGAGTGCGCCTGAACTCGACCTGGATGAAAAACTGTTTTTT.

The rearrangement joins TRBV21-1 to TRBJ2-1; the table's D call TRBD1 went unverified against the DNA. TRBV21-1 is marked as a pseudogene. CDR3 size: 13 residues. The CDR3 spells CATPWAGCNEQFF. The CDR3 DNA reads as TGTGCCACCCCGTGGGCAGGGTGCAATGAGCAGTTCTTC.

The chain is built from TRBV4-3 and TRBJ2-2, with 7 positions matching TRBD2. CDR3 length equals 17 residues. V gave up 1 base and J gave up 3 bases; unmatched junction bases: 8. Germline values: CDR1 LGHNA, CDR2 YSLEER. The CDR3 reads CASSQGLAGGYTGELFF. The CDR3 DNA reads as TGCGCCAGCAGCCAAGGTTTAGCGGGCGGATACACCGGGGAGCTGTTTTTT.

The chain recombines TRBV7-2 with TRBJ2-7, with D unresolved. The CDR3 sequence is 14 residues long. V lost 3 bases, J lost 4 bases, and 13 bases lay in between. Germline lookup yields CDR1 SGHTA and CDR2 FQGNSA. The CDR3: CASSFRVIGYEQYF. The CDR3 nucleotides read TGTGCCAGCAGCTTCCGGGTAATCGGGTACGAGCAGTACTTC.

The genes are TRBV28 and TRBJ1-4; tentative D call: TRBD1 (5 bases). The CDR3 has 16 residues. Looked up from germline, CDR1 is MDHEN and CDR2 is SYDVKM. Trimming shortened V by 8 bases and J by 0 bases, and 16 bases separated the two germline ends. Here the CDR3 DNA reads TGTGCCAGCGAGCCAGGGAGGGTCGCAACTAATGAAAAACTGTTTTTT. This encodes CASEPGRVATNEKLFF.

CDR3 residues: CAITRDRGSYNEQFF. The CDR3, as DNA: TGTGCCATCACCCGAGACAGGGGTTCCTACAATGAGCAGTTCTTC. The V and J genes are TRBV10-3 and TRBJ2-1, with 8 nucleotides matching TRBD1. The V segment lost 7 bases and the J segment 1 base; nucleotides outside the gene matches: 6. The germline CDR1 and CDR2 sequences are ENHRY and SYGVKD. The CDR3 runs 15 residues.

The CDR3 DNA sequence: TGTGCCAGCACCCCTGTCCGGGAGGTCGACACCGGGGAGCTGTTTTTT. This codes for CASTPVREVDTGELFF. The V and J genes are TRBV28 and TRBJ2-2, with TRBD2 matching over 7 bases. Germline V gene sequence: CDR1 MDHEN, CDR2 SYDVKM. CDR3 length: 16 residues. V gave up 7 bases and J gave up 3 bases; unmatched junction bases: 11.

The chain has TRBV27 and TRBJ2-5; perhaps TRBD1 as D (5 bases). CDR3 length: 16 residues. Looked up from germline, CDR1 is MNHEY and CDR2 is SMNVEV (reference sequence). The V gene lost 2 bases and the J gene lost 5 bases, with 18 bases spanning the gap. Here the CDR3 reads CASSLDSGSSRETQYF. The DNA of the CDR3 is TGTGCCAGCAGTTTAGACAGTGGCTCCTCTAGGGAGACCCAGTACTTC.